The present T cell receptor (beta chain) was sequenced within a study of CD8 T cells in ankylosing spondylitis. General study findings and limits: Seemingly distinctive of ankylosing spondylitis blood was a TCR beta motif formed by eight highly homologous variants.

The CDR3 totals 12 residues. Trimming stripped 8 bases from V and 6 bases from J, with 10 bases between. Germline CDR1 LGHDT, CDR2 YNNKEL (reference sequence). One entry per CDR3 protein, called by TCRdb with MiXCR from the 5' RACE reads. The sample lists some 120,000 distinct CDR3 sequences, around 13% seen once, with 2.5% to 3.5% in the top ten. Ten or more counts support this clonotype. Antigen: not known. The chain uses TRBV3-1 and TRBJ2-2, with a possible D match to TRBD1 (6 bases). This TCR was sampled from a female donor with ankylosing spondylitis or in good health (not recorded which). Sequencing was performed on blood, either unsorted or a sorted T cell fraction (not recorded which). CDR3 sequence (DNA): TGTGCCAGCCACAGGGTCCCCGGGGAGCTGTTTTTT. Its translation is CASHRVPGELFF.